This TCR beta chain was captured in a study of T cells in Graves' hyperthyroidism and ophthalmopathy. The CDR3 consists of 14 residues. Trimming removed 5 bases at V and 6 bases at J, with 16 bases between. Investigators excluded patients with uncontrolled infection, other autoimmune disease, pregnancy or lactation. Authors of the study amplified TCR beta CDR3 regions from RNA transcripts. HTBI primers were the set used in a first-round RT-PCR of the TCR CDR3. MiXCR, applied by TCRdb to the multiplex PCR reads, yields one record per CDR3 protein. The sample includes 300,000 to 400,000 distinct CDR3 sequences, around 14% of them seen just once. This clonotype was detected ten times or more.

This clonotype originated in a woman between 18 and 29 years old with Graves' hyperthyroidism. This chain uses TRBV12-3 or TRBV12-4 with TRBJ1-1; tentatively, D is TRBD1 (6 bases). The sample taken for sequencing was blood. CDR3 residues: CASSIGQRVAEAFF. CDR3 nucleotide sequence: TGTGCCAGCAGTATCGGACAGCGGGTCGCTGAAGCTTTCTTT.